These T cell receptor beta chains were read from a single sample in a study of blood T cell repertoires in COVID-19. Data came from immunoSEQ multiplex PCR; TCRdb stores just in-frame clones and leaves some out. Of 100,000 or so clones listed, roughly 87% are singletons. Sequencing input: peripheral blood. These TCRs come from a woman aged 45-60 years with COVID-19, enrolled during active disease. The CDR3 runs from the conserved cysteine through the conserved F or W. Fields, in order: D gene, V gene, J gene, clone size, CDR3 protein, CDR3 DNA. D genes are given only for firm matches. Size is stated for part of the rows, as once, few or many counts, or as a class when the clone is expanded.

d_gene: TRBD2; v_gene: TRBV10-3; j_gene: TRBJ2-2; abundance: -; CDR3aa: CAISEFDLAGTNTGELFF; CDR3nt: TGTGCCATCAGTGAGTTCGACCTAGCGGGGACGAACACCGGGGAGCTGTTTTTT
d_gene: TRBD1; v_gene: TRBV2; j_gene: TRBJ1-3; abundance: -; CDR3aa: CASSERQGVSGNTIYF; CDR3nt: TGTGCCAGCAGTGAGAGACAGGGGGTTTCTGGAAACACCATATATTTT
d_gene: -; v_gene: TRBV19; j_gene: TRBJ2-2; abundance: -; CDR3aa: CASTLTGELFF; CDR3nt: TGTGCCAGTACCCTGACCGGGGAGCTGTTTTTT
d_gene: -; v_gene: TRBV10-3; j_gene: TRBJ2-2; abundance: once; CDR3aa: CAISESTRGYNTGELFF; CDR3nt: TGTGCCATCAGTGAGTCGACGAGGGGGTATAACACCGGGGAGCTGTTTTTT
d_gene: TRBD2; v_gene: TRBV5-1; j_gene: TRBJ2-2; abundance: few; CDR3aa: CASSPTGTSGNTGELFF; CDR3nt: TGCGCCAGCAGCCCTACCGGGACTAGCGGTAACACCGGGGAGCTGTTTTTT
d_gene: TRBD1; v_gene: TRBV30; j_gene: TRBJ2-7; abundance: -; CDR3aa: CAWRLPGQGTYEQYF; CDR3nt: TGTGCCTGGAGGCTACCGGGACAGGGAACCTACGAGCAGTACTTC
d_gene: TRBD1; v_gene: TRBV28; j_gene: TRBJ1-1; abundance: -; CDR3aa: CASRATGEWAEAFF; CDR3nt: TGTGCCAGCAGAGCGACAGGGGAGTGGGCTGAAGCTTTCTTT
d_gene: -; v_gene: TRBV12-3/TRBV12-4; j_gene: TRBJ2-7; abundance: -; CDR3aa: CASSLQGYEQYF; CDR3nt: TGTGCCAGCAGTCTCCAGGGGTACGAGCAGTACTTC
d_gene: TRBD1; v_gene: TRBV12-3/TRBV12-4; j_gene: TRBJ2-4; abundance: -; CDR3aa: CASTGDSRDIQYF; CDR3nt: TGTGCCAGCACCGGGGACAGTCGGGACATTCAGTACTTC
d_gene: -; v_gene: TRBV3-1/TRBV3-2; j_gene: TRBJ1-5; abundance: -; CDR3aa: CASSQADRSYQHF; CDR3nt: TGTGCCAGCAGCCAGGCAGACAGGTCATACCAGCATTTT
d_gene: -; v_gene: TRBV19; j_gene: TRBJ1-1; abundance: once; CDR3aa: CASRWGAGTEAFF; CDR3nt: TGTGCCAGTAGATGGGGCGCGGGGACTGAAGCTTTCTTT
d_gene: TRBD1; v_gene: TRBV3-1/TRBV3-2; j_gene: TRBJ2-5; abundance: -; CDR3aa: CASSPRQGHQTQYF; CDR3nt: TGTGCCAGCAGCCCTAGACAGGGACATCAGACCCAGTACTTC
d_gene: TRBD1; v_gene: TRBV6-1; j_gene: TRBJ2-7; abundance: few; CDR3aa: CASSGDMDRRININEQYF; CDR3nt: TGTGCCAGCAGTGGGGATATGGACAGGCGAATAAATATCAACGAGCAGTACTTC
d_gene: -; v_gene: TRBV3-1/TRBV3-2; j_gene: TRBJ2-5; abundance: -; CDR3aa: CASSSQMRGPAQETQYF; CDR3nt: TGTGCCAGCAGCTCCCAAATGCGGGGTCCAGCTCAAGAGACCCAGTACTTC
d_gene: -; v_gene: TRBV29-1; j_gene: TRBJ2-5; abundance: -; CDR3aa: CSVEDLTAQETQYF; CDR3nt: TGCAGCGTTGAAGATCTTACAGCCCAAGAGACCCAGTACTTC
d_gene: -; v_gene: TRBV19; j_gene: TRBJ1-2; abundance: -; CDR3aa: CASSIERGYGYTF; CDR3nt: TGTGCCAGTAGTATAGAGAGGGGGTATGGCTACACCTTC
d_gene: TRBD2; v_gene: TRBV19; j_gene: TRBJ2-1; abundance: -; CDR3aa: CASSTSSGVHNEQFF; CDR3nt: TGTGCCAGTAGTACCTCTAGCGGGGTCCACAATGAGCAGTTCTTC
d_gene: TRBD1; v_gene: TRBV5-1; j_gene: TRBJ1-4; abundance: -; CDR3aa: CASSLGTGQEKLFF; CDR3nt: TGCGCCAGCAGCTTGGGGACAGGGCAGGAAAAACTGTTTTTT
d_gene: TRBD1; v_gene: TRBV6-2/TRBV6-3; j_gene: TRBJ2-1; abundance: -; CDR3aa: CATSGDRPTDEQFF; CDR3nt: TGTGCCACCAGTGGGGACAGGCCTACGGATGAGCAGTTCTTC
d_gene: -; v_gene: TRBV7-9; j_gene: TRBJ2-1; abundance: -; CDR3aa: CASSSRLPGSNEQFF; CDR3nt: TGTGCCAGCAGCTCCCGACTCCCTGGGTCGAATGAGCAGTTCTTC
d_gene: -; v_gene: TRBV29-1; j_gene: TRBJ2-2; abundance: -; CDR3aa: CSVSTGTGELFF; CDR3nt: TGCAGCGTTTCGACAGGCACCGGGGAGCTGTTTTTT
d_gene: -; v_gene: TRBV2; j_gene: TRBJ2-3; abundance: -; CDR3aa: CASSGTTADTQYF; CDR3nt: TGTGCCAGCAGTGGGACTACCGCAGATACGCAGTATTTT
d_gene: TRBD2; v_gene: TRBV7-9; j_gene: TRBJ2-3; abundance: -; CDR3aa: CASSLVFSGVDTQYF; CDR3nt: TGTGCCAGCAGCTTAGTCTTTAGCGGGGTTGATACGCAGTATTTT
d_gene: -; v_gene: TRBV7-9; j_gene: TRBJ2-5; abundance: few; CDR3aa: CASSLVGQDQETQYF; CDR3nt: TGTGCCAGCAGCTTAGTTGGGCAGGACCAAGAGACCCAGTACTTC
d_gene: -; v_gene: TRBV29-1; j_gene: TRBJ1-2; abundance: -; CDR3aa: CSVETPGDYGYTF; CDR3nt: TGCAGCGTTGAAACCCCAGGGGACTATGGCTACACCTTC
d_gene: -; v_gene: TRBV9; j_gene: TRBJ1-6; abundance: -; CDR3aa: CASSPRGGSPLHF; CDR3nt: TGTGCCAGCAGCCCCCGCGGAGGATCACCCCTCCACTTT
d_gene: TRBD1; v_gene: TRBV28; j_gene: TRBJ2-7; abundance: -; CDR3aa: CASSSTGTGRNEQYF; CDR3nt: TGTGCCAGCAGTTCGACCGGGACAGGGAGAAATGAGCAGTACTTC
d_gene: TRBD1; v_gene: TRBV6-5; j_gene: TRBJ2-5; abundance: -; CDR3aa: CASRQGAGETQYF; CDR3nt: TGTGCCAGTCGACAGGGGGCGGGGGAGACCCAGTACTTC
d_gene: -; v_gene: TRBV7-8; j_gene: TRBJ2-2; abundance: once; CDR3aa: CASSLVGLNTGELFF; CDR3nt: TGTGCCAGCAGCTTAGTTGGACTAAACACCGGGGAGCTGTTTTTT
d_gene: -; v_gene: TRBV7-9; j_gene: TRBJ2-1; abundance: once; CDR3aa: CASSLLRGLSYNEQFF; CDR3nt: TGTGCCAGCAGCTTACTCAGGGGCCTCTCCTACAATGAGCAGTTCTTC
d_gene: TRBD1; v_gene: TRBV5-1; j_gene: TRBJ1-2; abundance: -; CDR3aa: CASSLGDRETYGYTF; CDR3nt: TGCGCCAGCAGCTTGGGGGACAGAGAGACCTATGGCTACACCTTC
d_gene: -; v_gene: TRBV11-2; j_gene: TRBJ2-5; abundance: -; CDR3aa: CASSATRWVGEQETQYF; CDR3nt: TGTGCCAGCAGCGCCACCCGTTGGGTAGGGGAACAAGAGACCCAGTACTTC
d_gene: TRBD1; v_gene: TRBV7-2; j_gene: TRBJ2-7; abundance: -; CDR3aa: CASSPGQAPYEQYF; CDR3nt: TGTGCCAGCAGCCCTGGACAGGCGCCTTACGAGCAGTACTTC
d_gene: -; v_gene: TRBV27; j_gene: TRBJ2-3; abundance: -; CDR3aa: CASSLRRLGTDTQYF; CDR3nt: TGTGCCAGCAGTTTACGCCGACTAGGCACAGATACGCAGTATTTT
d_gene: TRBD2; v_gene: TRBV3-1/TRBV3-2; j_gene: TRBJ2-7; abundance: -; CDR3aa: CASSQDRRSGGTYEQYF; CDR3nt: TGTGCCAGCAGCCAAGATCGTCGTAGCGGGGGAACCTACGAGCAGTACTTC
d_gene: TRBD2; v_gene: TRBV3-1/TRBV3-2; j_gene: TRBJ2-1; abundance: -; CDR3aa: CASSLSGGAGNEQFF; CDR3nt: TGTGCCAGCAGCCTTAGCGGGGGGGCCGGCAATGAGCAGTTCTTC
d_gene: -; v_gene: TRBV19; j_gene: TRBJ2-7; abundance: -; CDR3aa: CASSIERPAEAYEQYF; CDR3nt: TGTGCCAGTAGTATTGAACGACCGGCGGAGGCCTACGAGCAGTACTTC
d_gene: -; v_gene: TRBV27; j_gene: TRBJ2-1; abundance: -; CDR3aa: CASSLSGFGNEQFF; CDR3nt: TGTGCCAGCAGTTTATCCGGGTTTGGGAATGAGCAGTTCTTC
d_gene: TRBD2; v_gene: TRBV27; j_gene: TRBJ2-1; abundance: -; CDR3aa: CASTASGGNNEQFF; CDR3nt: TGTGCCAGCACCGCTAGCGGGGGTAACAATGAGCAGTTCTTC
d_gene: -; v_gene: TRBV3-1/TRBV3-2; j_gene: TRBJ1-2; abundance: -; CDR3aa: CASSQGADYGYTF; CDR3nt: TGTGCCAGCAGCCAAGGGGCAGACTATGGCTACACCTTC
d_gene: TRBD1; v_gene: TRBV5-5; j_gene: TRBJ2-7; abundance: -; CDR3aa: CASSKGQGVSYEQYF; CDR3nt: TGTGCCAGCAGCAAGGGACAGGGGGTCTCCTACGAGCAGTACTTC
d_gene: TRBD2; v_gene: TRBV27; j_gene: TRBJ2-5; abundance: -; CDR3aa: CASSLAGGGIPGQYF; CDR3nt: TGTGCCAGCAGTTTAGCGGGAGGGGGTATCCCTGGCCAGTACTTC
d_gene: TRBD2; v_gene: TRBV7-3; j_gene: TRBJ2-3; abundance: -; CDR3aa: CASSLKGTSGTDTQYF; CDR3nt: TGTGCCAGCAGCTTAAAGGGGACTAGCGGCACAGATACGCAGTATTTT
d_gene: -; v_gene: TRBV13; j_gene: TRBJ2-7; abundance: few; CDR3aa: CASRPRYRSYEQYF; CDR3nt: TGTGCCAGCAGACCGCGCTACCGCTCCTACGAGCAGTACTTC
d_gene: -; v_gene: TRBV7-9; j_gene: TRBJ2-1; abundance: -; CDR3aa: CASSLDGSSYNEQFF; CDR3nt: TGTGCCAGCAGCTTAGACGGGAGCTCCTACAATGAGCAGTTCTTC
d_gene: TRBD1; v_gene: TRBV6-2/TRBV6-3; j_gene: TRBJ2-7; abundance: -; CDR3aa: CASSSPRDRVSYEQYF; CDR3nt: TGTGCCAGCAGCAGCCCCCGGGACAGGGTTTCCTACGAGCAGTACTTC
d_gene: TRBD1; v_gene: TRBV5-1; j_gene: TRBJ2-7; abundance: -; CDR3aa: CASSLVGQGSYEQYF; CDR3nt: TGCGCCAGCAGCTTGGTAGGACAGGGAAGCTACGAGCAGTACTTC
d_gene: -; v_gene: TRBV6-5; j_gene: TRBJ2-7; abundance: -; CDR3aa: CASTHGDEQYF; CDR3nt: TGTGCCAGCACCCACGGGGACGAGCAGTACTTC
d_gene: TRBD2; v_gene: TRBV19; j_gene: TRBJ2-7; abundance: -; CDR3aa: CASSISPSSGSYEQYF; CDR3nt: TGTGCCAGTAGTATATCCCCTTCTAGCGGATCCTACGAGCAGTACTTC